These T cell receptor beta chains were read from a single sample in a study of T cells in Graves' hyperthyroidism and ophthalmopathy. MiXCR, run by TCRdb on the multiplex PCR reads, gives a single entry per CDR3 protein. This repertoire shows 500,000 to 600,000 distinct CDR3 sequences, approximately 15% found once; its top ten account for 15% to 20%. Sequencing was done on a sample of blood. These receptors all stem from a woman under 30 with Graves' hyperthyroidism. Both conserved end residues are part of each CDR3. The D gene is left open where the match is weak. Clone size, where shown, is once, few, many, or a class for clones that have expanded.

clone size	V gene	J gene	D gene	CDR3 DNA	CDR3 protein
many	TRBV2	TRBJ1-2	NA	TGTGCCAGCGATGTGCAGGACTCCCGGGGAACATATGGCTACACCTTC	CASDVQDSRGTYGYTF
many	TRBV3-1	TRBJ2-7	NA	TGTGCCAGCAGCCCCAGGGGGGGGGTATCCTCCTACGAGCAGTACTTC	CASSPRGGVSSYEQYF
many	TRBV29-1	TRBJ2-7	TRBD2	TGCAGCGTTGCGCTGGGACTATCCACTTACGAGCAGTACTTC	CSVALGLSTYEQYF
NA	TRBV3-1	TRBJ1-6	NA	TGTGCCAGCTCCCCGACGGAAAATTCACCCCTCCACTTT	CASSPTENSPLHF
NA	TRBV20-1	TRBJ1-2	NA	TGCAGTGCTAGAGTAGGTGGGACCCAAGGCTACACCTTC	CSARVGGTQGYTF
NA	TRBV2	TRBJ1-1	NA	TGTGCCAGCAGGAAGCTGAACACTGAAGCTTTCTTT	CASRKLNTEAFF
few	TRBV30	TRBJ2-5	TRBD2	TGTGCCTGGAGTGTCCGGCTAGCGGTTGCCGTTGAGACCCAGTACTTC	CAWSVRLAVAVETQYF
few	TRBV9	TRBJ2-1	NA	TGTGCCAGCAGCGAGGACCTAGTGGGCAATGAGCAGTTCTTC	CASSEDLVGNEQFF
few	TRBV20-1	TRBJ1-1	NA	TGCAGTGCTTCATTGAACACTGAAGCTTTCTTT	CSASLNTEAFF
many	TRBV7-2	TRBJ2-3	TRBD2	TGTGCCAGCAGCCCCCAGAGCGGGAGGGCAGATACGCAGTATTTT	CASSPQSGRADTQYF
NA	TRBV5-4	TRBJ2-2	TRBD1	TGTGCCAGCAGCTTGGCTCCACAGGGGGTCACCGGGGAGCTGTTTTTT	CASSLAPQGVTGELFF
NA	TRBV12-3/TRBV12-4	TRBJ2-1	TRBD2	TGTGCCAGCACCGACCCCCGGGAGGTCTACAATGAGCAGTTCTTC	CASTDPREVYNEQFF
few	TRBV10-3	TRBJ1-5	NA	TGTGCCATCAGTGAGTCTGGGGGTTCGGGCAATCAGCCCCAGCATTTT	CAISESGGSGNQPQHF
many	TRBV5-1	TRBJ1-4	NA	TGCGCCAGCAGCTTGGGACAACCCCCGGGTGGTGAAAAACTGTTTTTT	CASSLGQPPGGEKLFF
many	TRBV7-2	TRBJ2-1	NA	TGTGCCAGCAGCTCCCTTATCGGCGGCTCGGTGGGGGAGCAGTTCTTC	CASSSLIGGSVGEQFF
many	TRBV20-1	TRBJ2-7	TRBD1	TGCAGTGCTGGACAGGGGGTAGAGCAGTACTTC	CSAGQGVEQYF
many	TRBV18	TRBJ2-7	NA	TGTGCCAGCTCACCGCCAACCTCCTACGAGCAGTACTTC	CASSPPTSYEQYF
few	TRBV7-2	TRBJ2-5	NA	TGTGCCAGCAGCTTCCCCACCTTACTCCAAGAGACCCAGTACTTC	CASSFPTLLQETQYF
few	TRBV3-1	TRBJ2-2	TRBD1	TGTGCCAGCAGCCCTTGGGACAGACGAACCGGGGAGCTGTTTTTT	CASSPWDRRTGELFF
few	TRBV4-3	TRBJ2-1	TRBD1	TGCGCCAGCAGCCAAGAATGGACAGGGGGGTACAATGAGCAGTTCTTC	CASSQEWTGGYNEQFF
many	TRBV6-4	TRBJ2-3	NA	TGTGCCAGCAGTGAAGGCCCCACAGATACGCAGTATTTT	CASSEGPTDTQYF
many	TRBV2	TRBJ2-2	NA	TGTGCCAGCAGGAGGACGTCCGGAACGCAGGAGCTGTTTTTT	CASRRTSGTQELFF
few	TRBV19	TRBJ2-7	NA	TGTGCCAGTAGTATAGATCCGGCCAGTTCCTACGAGCAGTACTTC	CASSIDPASSYEQYF
few	TRBV19	TRBJ1-4	NA	TGTGCCAGTAGTACCCCCCGGGGGCGAGATGAAAAACTGTTTTTT	CASSTPRGRDEKLFF
many	TRBV7-2	TRBJ2-1	TRBD1	TGTGCCAGCAGCTTTGGGACAGGGAGGGCCAATGAGCAGTTCTTC	CASSFGTGRANEQFF
few	TRBV7-9	TRBJ2-5	NA	TGTGCCAGCAGCTGGAACAGGGTCACCCCAGGGGAGACCCAGTACTTC	CASSWNRVTPGETQYF